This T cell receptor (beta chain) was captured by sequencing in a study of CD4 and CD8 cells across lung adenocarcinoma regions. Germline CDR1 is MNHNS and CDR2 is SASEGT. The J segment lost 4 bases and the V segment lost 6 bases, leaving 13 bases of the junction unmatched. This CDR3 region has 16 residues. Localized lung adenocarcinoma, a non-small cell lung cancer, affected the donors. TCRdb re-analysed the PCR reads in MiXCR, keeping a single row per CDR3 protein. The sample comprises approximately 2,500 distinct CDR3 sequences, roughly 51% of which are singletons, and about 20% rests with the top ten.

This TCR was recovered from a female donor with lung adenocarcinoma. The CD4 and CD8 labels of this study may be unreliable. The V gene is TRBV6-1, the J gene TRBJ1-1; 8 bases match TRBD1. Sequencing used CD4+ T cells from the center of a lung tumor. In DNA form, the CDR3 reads TGTGCCAGCAGACCACTCCCTGGGACAGGACCCACTGAAGCTTTCTTT. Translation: CASRPLPGTGPTEAFF.